The source of this T cell receptor (beta chain) is a study of low-dose radiotherapy and immunotherapy resistance in tumors (dated by TCRdb to between 2021 and 2024). At the level of the whole study: Patients in Cohort 1 were given 0.5 Gy per fraction every 2 weeks, and the prescribed total PTV dose was 6.5 Gy. In Cohort 2, 1 Gy per fraction was delivered every two weeks, for a total of 13 Gy over 26 weeks. Patients were given nivolumab as a 240 mg flat dose every two weeks and ipilimumab at 1 mg/kg every six weeks, with both drugs delivered intravenously. Cyclophosphamide 200 mg/m2 was given intravenously every two weeks, one day before each radiation and immunotherapy administration. Patients took aspirin 300 mg orally once daily for four cycles, starting on cycle 1 day 1. Trial participants were not randomized into treatment groups. Eight patients were included in the translational analysis: three from the first dose cohort and the first five from the second dose cohort.

The sample's time point label, in plain terms: before trial treatment. The donors took part in RACIN, a single-arm, phase I, dose-escalation trial that combined nivolumab, ipilimumab, aspirin, low-dose cyclophosphamide and low-dose radiotherapy. Patients were eligible if they had advanced solid tumors that were TIL-negative. On this clonotype: It has no known antigen specificity. No much larger clonotype is one base removed from it; base qualities were not supplied.

CDR3 length: 16 amino acids, cysteine to phenylalanine. Only the CDR3 DNA stays, 48 bases, in frame from base 1. The germline V gene encodes CDR1 SGDLS and CDR2 YYNGEE. V gives up 3 bases and J gives up 4 bases, and the segment between their germline ends measures 16 bases. To make first-strand cDNA, Superscript III was used along with a set of TRAV- and TRBV-specific primers so that both the TCRalpha and TCRbeta chains were covered. TCRs were amplified for 15 to 20 PCR cycles with Phusion, using a constant-region primer paired with the adapter attached to the V primers. Isolated mRNA was amplified with the MessageAmp II aRNA Amplification Kit, using a 16-hour in vitro transcription at 37°C. The Dynabeads mRNA DIRECT Purification Kit was used to isolate mRNA for TCR sequencing. Indexed Illumina adapters were added in a second Phusion PCR of 25 to 30 cycles, and the PCR products were purified with AMPure XP beads. An Illumina MiniSeq instrument was used to deep-sequence the TCRalpha and TCRbeta libraries. The authors' pipeline ran thus. Using custom Perl scripts, TCR sequences encoding the same protein were pooled, out-of-frame sequences were removed, and the abundance of each clonotype was computed. Any TCR sequence backed by just one read was left out of the analysis. Repertoire metrics included Shannon entropy, Gini index, clonality, richness, and frequency of TCRs shared between repertoires. Through fastp at Q25 and MiXCR, TCRdb rebuilt clones from the public reads, retaining in-frame beta chains. Rows merge per CDR3 protein into single entries with the most common DNA and genes. It is TCRdb's table, rather than the study itself, that gives the V and J calls and clone size. The sample data list about 89,000 distinct CDR3 sequences, and roughly 9% of these were observed just once. In total, the top ten clones hold roughly 1% of the sample.

The chain is encoded by TRBV9 joined to TRBJ2-2; the D call could be TRBD1 or TRBD2, with each sharing 7 bases. The material sequenced was PBMCs, taken before treatment. The receptor was isolated from a male donor with prostate cancer. The CDR3 protein: CASSAGGGQSTGELFF. The nucleotide sequence is TGTGCCAGCAGCGCAGGCGGGGGACAGAGCACCGGGGAGCTGTTTTTT. Here the CDR3 is joined to the reference TRBV9 and TRBJ2-2 genes, and the full variable domain is: DSGVTQTPKHLITATGQRVTLRCSPRSGDLSVYWYQQSLDQGLQFLIQYYNGEERAKGNILERFSAQQFPDLHSELNLSSLELGDSALYFCASSAGGGQSTGELFFGEGSRLTVL.